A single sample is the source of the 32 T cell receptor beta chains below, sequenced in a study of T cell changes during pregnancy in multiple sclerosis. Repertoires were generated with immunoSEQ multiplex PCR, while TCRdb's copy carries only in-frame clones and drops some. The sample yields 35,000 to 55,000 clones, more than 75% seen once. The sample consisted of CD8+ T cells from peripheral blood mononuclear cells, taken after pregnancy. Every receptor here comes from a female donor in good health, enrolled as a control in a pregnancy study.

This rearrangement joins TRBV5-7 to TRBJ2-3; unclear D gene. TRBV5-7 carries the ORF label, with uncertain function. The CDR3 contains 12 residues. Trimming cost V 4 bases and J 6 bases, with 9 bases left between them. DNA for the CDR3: TGTGCCAGCAGCCCCTTCGGGGATACGCAGTATTTT. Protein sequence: CASSPFGDTQYF.

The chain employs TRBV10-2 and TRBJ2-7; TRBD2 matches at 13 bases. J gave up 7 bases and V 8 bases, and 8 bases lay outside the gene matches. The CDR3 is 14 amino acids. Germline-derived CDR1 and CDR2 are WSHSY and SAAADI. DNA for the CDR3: TGCGCCAGCCTTACTAGCGGGGGGGGCCGGGAGCAGTACTTC. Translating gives CASLTSGGGREQYF.

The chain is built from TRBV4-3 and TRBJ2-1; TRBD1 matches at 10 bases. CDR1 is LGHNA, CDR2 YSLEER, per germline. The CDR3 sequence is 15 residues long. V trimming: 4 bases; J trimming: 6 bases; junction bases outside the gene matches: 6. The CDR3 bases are TGCGCCAGCAGCCTTGAGGACAGGGGGGGCAATGAGCAGTTCTTC. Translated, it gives CASSLEDRGGNEQFF.

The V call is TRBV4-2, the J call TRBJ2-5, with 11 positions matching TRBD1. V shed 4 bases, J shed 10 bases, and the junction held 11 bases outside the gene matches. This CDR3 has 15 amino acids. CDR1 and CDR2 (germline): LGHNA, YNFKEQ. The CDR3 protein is CASSLGTGGAADQYF. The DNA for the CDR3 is TGTGCCAGCAGCCTTGGGACAGGGGGAGCCGCGGACCAGTACTTC.

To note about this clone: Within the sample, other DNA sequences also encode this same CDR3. The CDR3 region is CASSQGTGYNEQFF. As DNA, the CDR3 is TGCGCCAGCAGCCAAGGGACAGGGTACAATGAGCAGTTCTTC. The genes are TRBV4-3 and TRBJ2-1, with 8 bases that match TRBD1. From germline, CDR1 is LGHNA and CDR2 YSLEER. V gave up 1 base and J gave up 4 bases; unmatched junction bases: 0. CDR3 length: 14 amino acids.

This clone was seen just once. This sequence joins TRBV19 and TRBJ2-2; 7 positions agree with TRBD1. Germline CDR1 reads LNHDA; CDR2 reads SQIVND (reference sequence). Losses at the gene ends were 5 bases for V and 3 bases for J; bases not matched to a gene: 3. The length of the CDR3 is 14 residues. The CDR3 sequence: CASSLQGDTGELFF. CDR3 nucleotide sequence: TGTGCCAGTAGTCTGCAGGGGGACACCGGGGAGCTGTTTTTT.

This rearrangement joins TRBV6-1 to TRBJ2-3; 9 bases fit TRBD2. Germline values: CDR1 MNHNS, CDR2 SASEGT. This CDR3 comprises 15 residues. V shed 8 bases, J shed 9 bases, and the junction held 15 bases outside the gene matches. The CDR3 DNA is TGTGCCAGCTCTGTGGGGACTAGCAGTCGGAACACGCAGTATTTT. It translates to CASSVGTSSRNTQYF.

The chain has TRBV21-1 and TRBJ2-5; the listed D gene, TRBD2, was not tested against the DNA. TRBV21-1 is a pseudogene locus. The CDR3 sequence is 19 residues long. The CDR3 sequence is CASSKEGAGGPGSVETQYF. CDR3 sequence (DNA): TGTGCCAGCAGCAAAGAGGGGGCGGGGGGCCCCGGATCGGTAGAGACCCAGTACTTC.

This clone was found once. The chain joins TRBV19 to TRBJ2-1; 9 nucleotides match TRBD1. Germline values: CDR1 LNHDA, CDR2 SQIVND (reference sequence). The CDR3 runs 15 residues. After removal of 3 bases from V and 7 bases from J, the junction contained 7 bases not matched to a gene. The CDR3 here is CASSMGDREVNEQFF. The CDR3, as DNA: TGTGCCAGTAGTATGGGGGACAGGGAGGTGAATGAGCAGTTCTTC.

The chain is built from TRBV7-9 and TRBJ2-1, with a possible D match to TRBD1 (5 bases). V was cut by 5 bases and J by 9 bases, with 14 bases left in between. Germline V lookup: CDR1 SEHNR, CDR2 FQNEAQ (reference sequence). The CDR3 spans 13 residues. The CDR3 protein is CASSGLRVGEQFF. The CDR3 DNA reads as TGTGCCAGCAGCGGCCTCAGGGTCGGTGAGCAGTTCTTC.

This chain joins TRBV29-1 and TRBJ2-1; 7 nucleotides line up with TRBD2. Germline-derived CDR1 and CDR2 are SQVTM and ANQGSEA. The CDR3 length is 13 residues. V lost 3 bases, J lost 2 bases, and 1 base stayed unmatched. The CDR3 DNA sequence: TGCAGCGTTGAGGGAGGGACCTACAATGAGCAGTTCTTC. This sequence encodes CSVEGGTYNEQFF.

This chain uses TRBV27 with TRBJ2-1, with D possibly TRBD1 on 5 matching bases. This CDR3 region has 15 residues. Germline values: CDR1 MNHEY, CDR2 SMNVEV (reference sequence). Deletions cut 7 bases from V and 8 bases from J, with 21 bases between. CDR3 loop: CASTGQDTPSDEQFF. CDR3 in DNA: TGTGCCAGCACGGGCCAGGACACCCCTTCAGATGAGCAGTTCTTC.

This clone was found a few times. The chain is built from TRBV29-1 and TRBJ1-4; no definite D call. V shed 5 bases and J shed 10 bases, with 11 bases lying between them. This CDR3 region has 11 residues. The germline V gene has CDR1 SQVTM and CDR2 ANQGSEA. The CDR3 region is CSVNSIGKLFF. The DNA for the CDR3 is TGCAGCGTTAACTCCATCGGAAAACTGTTTTTT.

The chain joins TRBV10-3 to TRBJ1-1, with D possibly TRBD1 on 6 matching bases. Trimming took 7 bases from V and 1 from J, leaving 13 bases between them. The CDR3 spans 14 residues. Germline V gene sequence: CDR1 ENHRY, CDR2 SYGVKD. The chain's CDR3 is CAITGGGPNTEAFF. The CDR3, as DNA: TGTGCCATCACGGGGGGCGGGCCGAACACTGAAGCTTTCTTT.

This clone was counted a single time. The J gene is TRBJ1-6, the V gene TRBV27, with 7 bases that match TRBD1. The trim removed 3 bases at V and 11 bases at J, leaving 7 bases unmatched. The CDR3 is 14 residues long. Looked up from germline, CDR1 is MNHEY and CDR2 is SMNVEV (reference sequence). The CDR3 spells CASSFGAGGPPLHF. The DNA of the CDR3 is TGTGCCAGCAGTTTTGGGGCAGGGGGGCCACCCCTCCACTTT.

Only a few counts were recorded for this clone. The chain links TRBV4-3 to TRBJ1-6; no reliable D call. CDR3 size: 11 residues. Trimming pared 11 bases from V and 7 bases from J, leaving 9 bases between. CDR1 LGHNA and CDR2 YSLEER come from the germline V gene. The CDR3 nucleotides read TGCGCCGGGCAAGACAATTCACCCCTCCACTTT. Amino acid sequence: CAGQDNSPLHF.

CDR3 in DNA: TGTGCCAGCAGCTTTACTAGCGGGGAAGAGACCCAGTACTTC. Amino acid sequence: CASSFTSGEETQYF. The rearrangement uses TRBV7-2 and TRBJ2-5; TRBD2 aligns across 10 bases. The length of the CDR3 is 14 residues. Per the germline V gene, CDR1 is SGHTA and CDR2 is FQGNSA. The V gene end was trimmed by 3 bases and the J gene end by 3 bases; junction bases not matched to a gene: 1.

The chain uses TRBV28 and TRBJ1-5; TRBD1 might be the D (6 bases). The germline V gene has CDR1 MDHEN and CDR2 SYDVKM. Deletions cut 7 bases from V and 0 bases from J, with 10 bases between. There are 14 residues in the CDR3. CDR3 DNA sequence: TGTGCCAGCACTCACAGGGTTAGCAATCAGCCCCAGCATTTT. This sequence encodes CASTHRVSNQPQHF.

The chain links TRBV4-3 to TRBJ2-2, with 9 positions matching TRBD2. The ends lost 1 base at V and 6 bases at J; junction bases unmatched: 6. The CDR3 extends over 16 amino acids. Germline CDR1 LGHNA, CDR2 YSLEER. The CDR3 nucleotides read TGCGCCAGCAGCCAAGCGGCTAGCGGGGTAGCCGGGGAGCTGTTTTTT. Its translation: CASSQAASGVAGELFF.

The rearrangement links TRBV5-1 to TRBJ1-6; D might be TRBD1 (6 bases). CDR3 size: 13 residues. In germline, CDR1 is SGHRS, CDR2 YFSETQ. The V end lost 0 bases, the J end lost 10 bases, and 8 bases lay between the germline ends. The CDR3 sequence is CASSLDRVSPLHF. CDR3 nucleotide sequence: TGCGCCAGCAGCTTGGACAGGGTCTCACCCCTCCACTTT.

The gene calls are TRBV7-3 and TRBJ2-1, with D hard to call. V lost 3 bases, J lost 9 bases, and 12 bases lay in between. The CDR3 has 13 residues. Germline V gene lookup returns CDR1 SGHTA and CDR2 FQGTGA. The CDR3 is CASSFVRSGEQFF. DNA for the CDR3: TGTGCCAGCAGCTTCGTGAGGTCTGGTGAGCAGTTCTTC.

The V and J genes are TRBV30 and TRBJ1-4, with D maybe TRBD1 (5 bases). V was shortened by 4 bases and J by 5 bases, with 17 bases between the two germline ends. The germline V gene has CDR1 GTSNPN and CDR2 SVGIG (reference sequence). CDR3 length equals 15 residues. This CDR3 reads CAWTVGTGGNEKLFF. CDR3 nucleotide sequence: TGTGCCTGGACTGTCGGTACCGGGGGGAATGAAAAACTGTTTTTT.

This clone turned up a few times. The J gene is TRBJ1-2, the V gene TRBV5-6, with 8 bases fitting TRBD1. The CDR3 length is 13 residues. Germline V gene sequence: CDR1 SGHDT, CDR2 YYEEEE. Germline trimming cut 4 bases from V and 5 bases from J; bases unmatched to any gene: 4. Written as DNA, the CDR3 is TGTGCCAGCAGCGCGGACAGGGAGTATGGCTACACCTTC. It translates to CASSADREYGYTF.

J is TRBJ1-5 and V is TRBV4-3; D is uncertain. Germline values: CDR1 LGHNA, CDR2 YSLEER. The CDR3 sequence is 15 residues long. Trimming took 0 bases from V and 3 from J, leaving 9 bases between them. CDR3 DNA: TGCGCCAGCAGCCAAGATTGGCGGCTCAATCAGCCCCAGCATTTT. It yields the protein CASSQDWRLNQPQHF.

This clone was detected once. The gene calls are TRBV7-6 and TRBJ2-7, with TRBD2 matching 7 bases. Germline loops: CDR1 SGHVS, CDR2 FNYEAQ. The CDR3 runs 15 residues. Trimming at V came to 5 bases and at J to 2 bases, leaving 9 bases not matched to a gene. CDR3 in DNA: TGTGCCAGCAGCCCTCGGTCAGGGACTACCTACGAGCAGTACTTC. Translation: CASSPRSGTTYEQYF.

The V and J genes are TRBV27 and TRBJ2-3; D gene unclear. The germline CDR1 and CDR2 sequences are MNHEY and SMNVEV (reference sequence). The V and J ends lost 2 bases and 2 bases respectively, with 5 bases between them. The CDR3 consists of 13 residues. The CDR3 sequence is CASSLTSTDTQYF. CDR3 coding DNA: TGTGCCAGCAGTTTAACTTCCACAGATACGCAGTATTTT.

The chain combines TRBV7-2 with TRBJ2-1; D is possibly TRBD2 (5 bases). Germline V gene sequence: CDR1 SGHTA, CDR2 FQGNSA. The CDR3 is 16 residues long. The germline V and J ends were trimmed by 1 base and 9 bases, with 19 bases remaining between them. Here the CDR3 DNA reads TGTGCCAGCAGCTTAGTTCGAGAGGGTTGGATGAGTGAGCAGTTCTTC. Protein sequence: CASSLVREGWMSEQFF.

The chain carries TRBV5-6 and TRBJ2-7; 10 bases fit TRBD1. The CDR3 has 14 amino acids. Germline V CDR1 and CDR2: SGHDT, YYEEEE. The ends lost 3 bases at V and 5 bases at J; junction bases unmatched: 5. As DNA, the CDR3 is TGTGCCAGCAGCTGGGACAGGGGAGAGGACGAGCAGTACTTC. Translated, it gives CASSWDRGEDEQYF.

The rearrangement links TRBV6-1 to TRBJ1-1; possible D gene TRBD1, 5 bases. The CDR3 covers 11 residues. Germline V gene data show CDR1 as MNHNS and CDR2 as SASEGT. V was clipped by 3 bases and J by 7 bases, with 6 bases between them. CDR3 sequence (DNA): TGTGCCAGCAGTGATGACAGTGAAGCTTTCTTT. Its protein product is CASSDDSEAFF.

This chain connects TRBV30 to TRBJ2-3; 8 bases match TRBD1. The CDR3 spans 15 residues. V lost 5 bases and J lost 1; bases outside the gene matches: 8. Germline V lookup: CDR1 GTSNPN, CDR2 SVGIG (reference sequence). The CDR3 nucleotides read TGTGCCTGGGAAAAGCCGGACAGGGGCACAGATACGCAGTATTTT. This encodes CAWEKPDRGTDTQYF.

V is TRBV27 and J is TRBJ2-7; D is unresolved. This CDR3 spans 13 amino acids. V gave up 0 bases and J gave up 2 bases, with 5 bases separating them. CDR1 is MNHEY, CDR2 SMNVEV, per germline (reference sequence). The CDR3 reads CASSLSPTYEQYF. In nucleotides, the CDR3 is TGTGCCAGCAGTTTATCACCTACCTACGAGCAGTACTTC.

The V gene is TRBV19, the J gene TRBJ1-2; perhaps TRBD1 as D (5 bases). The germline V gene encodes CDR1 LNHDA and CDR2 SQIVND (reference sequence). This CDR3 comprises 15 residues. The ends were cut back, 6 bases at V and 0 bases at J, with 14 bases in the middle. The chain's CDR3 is CASRLRQNPNYGYTF. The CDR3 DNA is TGTGCCAGTAGACTTCGACAGAACCCTAACTATGGCTACACCTTC.